The T cell receptor (beta chain) under discussion was sequenced for a study of T cell clonotyping in hematopoietic cell transplantation (dated by TCRdb to 2020 to 2023). With respect to the entire study: Recipient samples taken before transplant were collected after cytoreduction. In the study, some 140 blood samples were gathered from roughly 40 consecutive transplant recipients and their related donors. Recruitment of patients ran from September 2015 to early 2017, and follow-up continued until September 2020 or until death. Points the paper makes about the study in general: After transplant, TCR diversity in recipients dropped, and pathologically expanded clonotypes climbed progressively between day 30 and day 180. Broader TCR repertoire diversity after transplant was predicted by Inverse Simpson Index values from donors and from recipients before transplant. Recipient repertoires showed only a small fraction of overlap with donor repertoires, and over 95% appeared de novo at the given depth. Sample size was limited, and cells were not sorted, so CD4 and CD8 repertoire contributions could not be separated.

Deletion took 0 bases off V and 1 base off J, with a span of 9 bases between the germline ends. Reading the germline V gene gives CDR1 ENHRY and CDR2 SYGVKD. The CDR3 starts with the cysteine, ends with the phenylalanine, and has 15 residues. The only DNA kept is the CDR3, 45 bases in frame from the first base. The time point tag for this specimen amounts to: recipient sample about 28 days before transplant, after cytoreduction. Blood samples were obtained from recipients approximately 28 days before transplant and at days 30, 100 and 180 after transplant. Nuclei Lysis Solution was used to extract genomic DNA from fresh or cryopreserved unfractionated peripheral blood mononuclear cells. With respect to this clone: What antigen it recognizes has not been identified. No base-level quality is on record; no much larger clone is a single base apart.

The immunoSEQ assay, a bias-controlled multiplex PCR using V- and J-specific primers, was used to amplify TCR beta CDR3 regions from genomic DNA. A proprietary barcode and Illumina adapter sequences were added to the CDR3 amplicons in a second PCR step. An Illumina MiSeq instrument was used for sequencing of the CDR3 libraries. Regarding the original processing steps: Export and quality control were handled in immunoSEQ Analyzer 3.0, while downstream analyses relied on R Bioconductor and Immunarch. Only productive rearrangements within the normalized downsampled data set were used in the calculation of repertoire metrics. Pathologically expanded clonotypes were defined as those larger than 5 templates in the normalized cohort. The Inverse Simpson Index served as the measure of repertoire diversity. CMV-specificity analyses were carried out on the non-normalized data set to capture all clonotypes. Sourced from immuneACCESS, this table was stored by TCRdb with only in-frame sequences that have V and J called. A share of the clones is absent; for the studies checked, an unresolved V gene accounts for under half, and the remainder has no known explanation. V and J calls and clone size follow that table, whereas D and trimming were derived from the DNA. The sample table contains around 28,000 clones; only one count was recorded for approximately 82% of them. The ten largest clones add up to approximately 1.7% of the sample.

Rearrangement joined TRBV10-3 to TRBJ1-1, with no confident D gene call. Sample: peripheral blood mononuclear cells, taken before stem cell transplant. The TCR sequence derives from a man between 40 and 49 years old with acute myeloid leukemia. Some clones in this sample may be carry-over from other donors' samples. At the DNA level, the sequence is TGTGCCATCAGTGAGTCGAATAGACCGAACACTGAAGCTTTCTTT. Its translation is CAISESNRPNTEAFF.